One sample yielded the 29 T cell receptor beta chains listed below, sequenced in a study of blood T cell repertoires in COVID-19. Sequenced by immunoSEQ multiplex PCR; TCRdb stores in-frame clones only, minus some. This sample has roughly 240,000 clones, with 65% to 90% found just once. Sequencing was performed on peripheral blood. All receptors derive from a man between 45 and 60 years old with COVID-19, enrolled during active disease.

The CDR3 region is CAWKGQTLTYEQYF. DNA for the CDR3: TGTGCCTGGAAGGGACAGACGCTGACCTACGAGCAGTACTTC. This chain uses TRBV30 with TRBJ2-7; 7 bases line up with TRBD1. Germline CDR1 and CDR2: GTSNPN and SVGIG (reference sequence). The V gene end was trimmed by 4 bases and the J gene end by 2 bases; junction bases not matched to a gene: 8. CDR3 length: 14 amino acids. The full variable domain, its missing parts supplied by reference TRBV30 and TRBJ2-7, is SQTIHQWPATLVQPVGSPLSLECTVEGTSNPNLYWYRQAAGRGLQLLFYSVGIGQISSEVPQNLSASRPQDRQFILSSKKLLLSDSGFYLCAWKGQTLTYEQYFGPGTRLTVT.

This chain joins TRBV6-1 and TRBJ1-4, with a possible D match to TRBD1 (6 bases). CDR3 size: 17 residues. The V gene's germline CDR1 is MNHNS and CDR2 SASEGT. Trimming cost V 4 bases and J 3 bases, with 18 bases left between them. The CDR3 bases are TGTGCCAGCAGTGCCGGGGGCTCGGGGGGATCTAATGAAAAACTGTTTTTT. Translating gives CASSAGGSGGSNEKLFF.

The chain joins TRBV19 to TRBJ2-2, with D maybe TRBD2 (5 bases). Per the germline V gene, CDR1 is LNHDA and CDR2 is SQIVND (reference sequence). The CDR3 length is 15 residues. V dropped 3 bases and J dropped 6 bases, with 14 bases sitting between them. As DNA, the CDR3 is TGTGCCAGTAGTATGAAAGGTCTAGCAGCCGGGGAGCTGTTTTTT. It yields the protein CASSMKGLAAGELFF.

This clone appeared a single time. The J gene is TRBJ2-3, the V gene TRBV5-1, with 16 bases aligning to TRBD2. Unmatched junction bases numbered 8, after V lost 3 bases and J lost 4 bases. Germline V CDR1 and CDR2: SGHRS, YFSETQ. The CDR3 length is 18 residues. The CDR3 nucleotides are TGCGCCAGCAGCTCCTCCGGGACTAGCGGGGGGGGAGCAGATACGCAGTATTTT. This translates into CASSSSGTSGGGADTQYF.

The rearrangement uses TRBV5-1 and TRBJ2-5, with TRBD2 matching 15 bases. This CDR3 spans 16 amino acids. Trimming took 4 bases from V and 2 from J; bases not matched to a gene: 3. Germline CDR1 SGHRS, CDR2 YFSETQ. The DNA of the CDR3 is TGCGCCAGCAGCACCGGGACTAGCGGGGGGCAAGAGACCCAGTACTTC. It encodes CASSTGTSGGQETQYF.

This rearrangement joins TRBV27 to TRBJ1-1, with 8 positions matching TRBD1. V dropped 6 bases and J dropped 5; count of bases not matched to a gene: 5. The CDR3 has 13 residues. Germline V lookup: CDR1 MNHEY, CDR2 SMNVEV (reference sequence). The CDR3 loop is CASSLDRGTEAFF. The CDR3 nucleotides are TGTGCCAGCAGCCTTGACAGGGGAACTGAAGCTTTCTTT.

The chain couples TRBV21-1 to TRBJ1-1; the table assigns TRBD1, which was not confirmed against the DNA. TRBV21-1 is noted as a pseudogene. CDR3 length: 17 amino acids. DNA for the CDR3: TGTGCCAGCAGCAAAAAAATACAGGGCCCGGTGGATACTGAAGCTTTCTTT. Amino acid sequence: CASSKKIQGPVDTEAFF.

The sample holds one count of this clone. The chain carries TRBV10-3 and TRBJ1-1; 7 bases fit TRBD1. CDR3 length: 13 residues. With V trimmed by 6 bases and J by 3 bases, 4 bases remained unmatched. CDR1 is ENHRY, CDR2 SYGVKD, per germline. CDR3: CAIRIGTDTEAFF. The CDR3 nucleotides read TGTGCCATCAGAATCGGGACAGACACTGAAGCTTTCTTT.

CDR3 loop: CASRKTTGAVESDGNTIYF. For the CDR3, the DNA is TGTGCCAGTAGGAAGACGACAGGGGCGGTTGAATCTGATGGAAACACCATATATTTT. The genes are TRBV19 and TRBJ1-3; 8 nucleotides line up with TRBD1. The CDR3 sequence is 19 residues long. Losses at the gene ends were 6 bases for V and 3 bases for J; bases not matched to a gene: 19. Germline assignment: CDR1 LNHDA and CDR2 SQIVND (reference sequence).

This sequence joins TRBV29-1 and TRBJ2-1; 7 bases map to TRBD2. Germline-derived CDR1 and CDR2 are SQVTM and ANQGSEA. The CDR3 runs 16 residues. The J segment lost 5 bases and the V segment lost 7 bases, leaving 17 bases of the junction unmatched. In DNA form, the CDR3 reads TGCAGCGCTGACGGACTACCAGGGAGGGTGAACAATGAGCAGTTCTTC. It specifies CSADGLPGRVNNEQFF.

The V and J genes are TRBV7-3 and TRBJ1-2, with D unclear. From germline, CDR1 is SGHTA and CDR2 FQGTGA. The CDR3 spans 14 residues. With 7 bases removed from V and 4 bases from J, the gap between germline ends came to 16 bases. DNA of the CDR3: TGTGCCAGCACCCCCGGGCCCCGGGGCTATGGCTACACCTTC. Its translation is CASTPGPRGYGYTF. Full variable domain (remainder filled in from reference TRBV7-3 and TRBJ1-2): GAGVSQTPSNKVTEKGKYVELRCDPISGHTALYWYRQSLGQGPEFLIYFQGTGAADDSGLPNDRFFAVRPEGSVSTLKIQRTERGDSAVYLCASTPGPRGYGYTFGSGTRLTVV.

This chain connects TRBV30 to TRBJ2-5; D ambiguous. With 0 bases removed from V and 5 bases from J, the gap between germline ends came to 13 bases. This CDR3 is 14 amino acids long. Germline-derived CDR1 and CDR2 are GTSNPN and SVGIG (reference sequence). The CDR3 spells CAWSVGNSRETQYF. The CDR3 region has the DNA TGTGCCTGGAGTGTGGGTAACAGCCGGGAGACCCAGTACTTC.

In nucleotides, the CDR3 is TGTGCCACCTCGCGGGGCGCAAACTATGGCTACACCTTC. Residues: CATSRGANYGYTF. The chain is built from TRBV19 and TRBJ1-2, with a tentative D call TRBD1 (5 bases). CDR3 length: 13 amino acids. V lost 10 bases and J 2 bases, leaving 14 bases between the germline ends. Germline CDR1 and CDR2: LNHDA and SQIVND (reference sequence).

The chain uses TRBV27 and TRBJ1-4, with 9 bases aligning to TRBD1. Trimming cost V 6 bases and J 8 bases; bases outside gene matches: 10. The germline V gene has CDR1 MNHEY and CDR2 SMNVEV (reference sequence). This CDR3 region has 15 residues. The chain's CDR3 is CASRLLGTGLEKLFF. CDR3 bases: TGTGCCAGCAGACTCCTCGGGACAGGGCTAGAAAAACTGTTTTTT.

CDR3 nucleotides: TGCGCCAGCAGCTTGGCCGGAGGTCCTAACACAGATACGCAGTATTTT. Translation: CASSLAGGPNTDTQYF. The V call is TRBV5-1, the J call TRBJ2-3, with TRBD2 as a possible D gene (5 bases). The V end was cut by 0 bases, the J end by 2 bases, with 13 bases between. The CDR3 loop spans 16 amino acids. Germline loops: CDR1 SGHRS, CDR2 YFSETQ. The entire variable domain, with the rest obtained from reference TRBV5-1 and TRBJ2-3, is as follows: KAGVTQTPRYLIKTRGQQVTLSCSPISGHRSVSWYQQTPGQGLQFLFEYFSETQRNKGNFPGRFSGRQFSNSRSEMNVSTLELGDSALYLCASSLAGGPNTDTQYFGPGTRLTVL.

This clone has just one count. In DNA, the CDR3 is TGTGCCAGCAGCCCAGGAGGGTCGGGTGGCTACACCTTC. Translated, it gives CASSPGGSGGYTF. The chain carries TRBV9 and TRBJ1-2; unclear D gene. CDR1 is SGDLS, CDR2 YYNGEE, per germline. Trimming removed 4 bases at V and 7 bases at J, with 14 bases between. The CDR3 has 13 residues. Based on the CDR3 plus reference TRBV9 and TRBJ1-2, the full variable domain is DSGVTQTPKHLITATGQRVTLRCSPRSGDLSVYWYQQSLDQGLQFLIQYYNGEERAKGNILERFSAQQFPDLHSELNLSSLELGDSALYFCASSPGGSGGYTFGSGTRLTVV.

This clone has just a few counts. The chain uses TRBV7-2 and TRBJ2-7, with TRBD2 identical over 14 bases. The germline gives CDR1 SGHTA, CDR2 FQGNSA. V lost 4 bases and J lost 4; bases outside the gene matches: 3. The CDR3 has 15 residues. CDR3 coding DNA: TGTGCCAGCAGCTGGGGGACTAGCGGGGGATACGAGCAGTACTTC. As protein: CASSWGTSGGYEQYF. The complete variable domain, with remaining parts taken from reference TRBV7-2 and TRBJ2-7, reads GAGVSQSPSNKVTEKGKDVELRCDPISGHTALYWYRQSLGQGLEFLIYFQGNSAPDKSGLPSDRFSAERTGGSVSTLTIQRTQQEDSAVYLCASSWGTSGGYEQYFGPGTRLTVT.

This clone turned up a few times. The chain couples TRBV6-5 to TRBJ2-1; the D gene is possibly TRBD1 (5 bases). Trimming removed 6 bases at V and 7 bases at J, with 16 bases between. The CDR3 spans 14 residues. The V gene's germline CDR1 is MNHEY and CDR2 SVGAGI. CDR3 in amino acids: CASSLGSGSNEQFF. The CDR3 coding sequence is TGTGCCAGCAGCTTGGGCTCAGGGTCAAATGAGCAGTTCTTC.

This chain uses TRBV7-2 with TRBJ1-1; tentative D call: TRBD1 (6 bases). V lost 2 bases and J 4 bases, leaving 17 bases between the germline ends. The V gene's germline CDR1 is SGHTA and CDR2 FQGNSA. This CDR3 comprises 16 residues. This chain's CDR3 is CASSLRFYRATTEAFF. The CDR3 DNA sequence: TGTGCCAGCAGCTTACGCTTTTACAGGGCCACCACTGAAGCTTTCTTT.

This chain links TRBV30 with TRBJ2-7; D might be TRBD2 (5 bases). V shed 7 bases and J shed 2 bases, with 12 bases lying between them. This CDR3 has 12 amino acids. CDR1 is GTSNPN and CDR2 is SVGIG in the germline V gene (reference sequence). Here the CDR3 reads CASNGETYEQYF. As DNA, the CDR3 is TGTGCCTCGAACGGGGAAACCTACGAGCAGTACTTC.

The chain couples TRBV27 to TRBJ1-2; D ambiguous. The V and J ends lost 2 bases and 4 bases respectively, with 14 bases between them. CDR1 and CDR2 from the germline V gene are MNHEY and SMNVEV (reference sequence). This CDR3 comprises 15 residues. The chain's CDR3 is CASSLVSSGSYGYTF. CDR3 in DNA: TGTGCCAGCAGTTTAGTGAGTTCGGGGAGCTATGGCTACACCTTC.

The sample holds a few counts of this clone. This chain joins TRBV12-3 or TRBV12-4 and TRBJ2-7, with TRBD1 matching over 8 bases. Losses at the gene ends were 6 bases for V and 5 bases for J; bases not matched to a gene: 6. The CDR3 sequence is 13 residues long. The CDR3 reads CASSVGTGNEQYF. CDR3 nucleotide sequence: TGTGCCAGCAGCGTCGGGACAGGCAACGAGCAGTACTTC.

The chain uses TRBV7-9 and TRBJ2-2; 7 nucleotides align to TRBD1. V was pared by 6 bases and J by 2 bases, with 6 bases of the junction left unmatched. From germline, CDR1 is SEHNR and CDR2 FQNEAQ (reference sequence). This CDR3 region has 15 residues. CDR3 sequence reads: CASRVGTANTGELFF. In DNA, the CDR3 is TGTGCCAGCAGGGTTGGGACAGCTAACACCGGGGAGCTGTTTTTT.

The chain recombines TRBV10-3 with TRBJ1-1, with D unresolved. The ends were cut back, 2 bases at V and 4 bases at J, with 11 bases in the middle. The CDR3 has 14 residues. Germline CDR1 reads ENHRY; CDR2 reads SYGVKD. CDR3: CAISEAGPGTEAFF. The CDR3 coding sequence is TGTGCCATCAGTGAGGCAGGTCCCGGCACTGAAGCTTTCTTT.

V is TRBV11-2 and J is TRBJ2-7; 7 bases agree with TRBD1. This CDR3 comprises 15 residues. From germline, CDR1 is SGHAT and CDR2 FQNNGV. Losses at the gene ends were 4 bases for V and 1 base for J; bases not matched to a gene: 7. The CDR3 sequence: CASSSYRDRSYEQYF. Here the CDR3 DNA reads TGTGCCAGCAGCTCCTACCGGGACAGATCCTACGAGCAGTACTTC.

The rearrangement uses TRBV19 and TRBJ2-5; TRBD2 agrees at 8 bases. V shed 4 bases and J 4 bases; nucleotides not matched to a gene: 11. Germline V lookup: CDR1 LNHDA, CDR2 SQIVND (reference sequence). CDR3 size: 16 residues. The CDR3 coding sequence is TGTGCCAGTAGTACAGTAGGACTAGCCCTTATAGAGACCCAGTACTTC. This encodes CASSTVGLALIETQYF.

Only one count was recorded for this clone. The J gene is TRBJ2-1, the V gene TRBV10-3; a weak D match, TRBD1 (5 bases). This CDR3 spans 12 amino acids. Trimming took 7 bases from V and 6 from J, leaving 10 bases between them. Per germline, CDR1 ENHRY and CDR2 SYGVKD. CDR3 DNA: TGTGCCATCATCTTTAGGGGCAATGAGCAGTTCTTC. Amino acids: CAIIFRGNEQFF.

The chain joins TRBV19 to TRBJ1-5; 9 nucleotides line up with TRBD1. The CDR3 totals 17 residues. Trimming at V came to 0 bases and at J to 7 bases, leaving 10 bases not matched to a gene. The germline V gene encodes CDR1 LNHDA and CDR2 SQIVND (reference sequence). The CDR3 nucleotides read TGTGCCAGTAGTATAGATCTAACAGGGGGCCCGGGGCAGCCCCAGCATTTT. Residues: CASSIDLTGGPGQPQHF.

Remarks on this clone: Mismatch with germline at one junction end may stem from a read error. The chain combines TRBV7-7 with TRBJ1-6, with 7 bases that match TRBD1. Germline CDR1 SSHAT, CDR2 FNYEAQ (reference sequence). The CDR3 is 14 amino acids. CDR3 nucleotides: TGTGCTAGCAACCCGGGACAGATGGATTCACCCCTCCACTTT. Translating gives CASNPGQMDSPLHF.